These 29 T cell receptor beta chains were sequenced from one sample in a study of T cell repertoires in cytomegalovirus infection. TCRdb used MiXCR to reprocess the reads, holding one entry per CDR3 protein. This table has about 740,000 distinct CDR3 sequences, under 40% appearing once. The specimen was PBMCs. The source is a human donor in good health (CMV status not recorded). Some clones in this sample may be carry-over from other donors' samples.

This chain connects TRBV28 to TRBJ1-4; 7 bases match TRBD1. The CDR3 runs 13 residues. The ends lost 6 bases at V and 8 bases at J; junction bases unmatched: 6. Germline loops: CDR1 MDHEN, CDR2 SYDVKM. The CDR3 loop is CASSLYRGEKLFF. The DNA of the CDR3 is TGTGCCAGCAGCCTCTACAGGGGCGAAAAACTGTTTTTT.

The CDR3 region has the DNA TGTGCCAGCAGTTACTCTAGGGACAGGGGGACCCTCCACTACACTGAAGCTTTCTTT. Translated: CASSYSRDRGTLHYTEAFF. J is TRBJ1-1 and V is TRBV6-6, with 11 bases that match TRBD1. Trimming removed 0 bases from V and 3 bases from J; junction bases left unmatched: 12. Germline V gene data show CDR1 as MNHNY and CDR2 as SVGAGI (reference sequence). This CDR3 has 19 residues.

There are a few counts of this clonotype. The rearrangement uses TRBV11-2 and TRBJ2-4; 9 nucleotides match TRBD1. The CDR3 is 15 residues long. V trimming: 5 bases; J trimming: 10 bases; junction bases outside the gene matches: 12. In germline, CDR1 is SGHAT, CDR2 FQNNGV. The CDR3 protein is CASSQYEDRGGIQYF. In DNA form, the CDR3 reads TGTGCCAGCAGCCAATATGAGGACAGGGGAGGGATTCAGTACTTC.

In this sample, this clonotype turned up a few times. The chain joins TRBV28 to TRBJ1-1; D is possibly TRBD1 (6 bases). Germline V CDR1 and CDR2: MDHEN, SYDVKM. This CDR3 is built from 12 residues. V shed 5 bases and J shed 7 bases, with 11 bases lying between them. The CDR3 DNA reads TGTGCCAGCAGTACACAGGGATTTGAAGCTTTCTTT. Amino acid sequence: CASSTQGFEAFF.

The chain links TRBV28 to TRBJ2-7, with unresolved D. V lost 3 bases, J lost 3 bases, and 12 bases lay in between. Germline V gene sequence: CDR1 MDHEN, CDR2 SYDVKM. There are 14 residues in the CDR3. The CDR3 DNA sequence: TGTGCCAGCAGTTTGATTCAGCCATTCTACGAGCAGTACTTC. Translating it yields CASSLIQPFYEQYF.

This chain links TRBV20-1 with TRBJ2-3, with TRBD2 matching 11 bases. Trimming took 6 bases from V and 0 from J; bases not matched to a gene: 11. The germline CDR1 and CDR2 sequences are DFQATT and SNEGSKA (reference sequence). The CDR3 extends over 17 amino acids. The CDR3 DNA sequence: TGCAGTGCAGACGGGACTAGCGGTAGTTATAGCACAGATACGCAGTATTTT. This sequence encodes CSADGTSGSYSTDTQYF.

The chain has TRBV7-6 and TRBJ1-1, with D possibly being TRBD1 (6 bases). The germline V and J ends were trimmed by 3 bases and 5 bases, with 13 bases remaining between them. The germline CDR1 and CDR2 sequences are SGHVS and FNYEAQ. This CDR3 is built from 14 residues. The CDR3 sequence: CASSFTGGQTEAFF. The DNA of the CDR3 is TGTGCCAGCAGCTTCACTGGGGGGCAAACTGAAGCTTTCTTT.

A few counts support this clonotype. In DNA, the CDR3 is TGTGCCAGTAGTGCCCATTCTAGCGATGAGCAGTTCTTC. Its protein product is CASSAHSSDEQFF. This chain connects TRBV19 to TRBJ2-1; maybe TRBD2 (6 bases). V dropped 5 bases and J dropped 8 bases, with 13 bases sitting between them. The CDR3 sequence is 13 residues long. The germline V gene encodes CDR1 LNHDA and CDR2 SQIVND (reference sequence). Using reference TRBV19 and TRBJ2-1 for the parts outside the CDR3, the full variable domain is DGGITQSPKYLFRKEGQNVTLSCEQNLNHDAMYWYRQDPGQGLRLIYYSQIVNDFQKGDIAEGYSVSREKKESFPLTVTSAQKNPTAFYLCASSAHSSDEQFFGPGTRLTVL.

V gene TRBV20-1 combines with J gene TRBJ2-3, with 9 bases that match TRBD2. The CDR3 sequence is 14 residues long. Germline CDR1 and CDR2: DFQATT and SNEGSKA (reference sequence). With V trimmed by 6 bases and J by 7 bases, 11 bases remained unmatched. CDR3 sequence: CSAPLAGGRHTQYF. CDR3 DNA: TGCAGTGCCCCTTTGGCGGGAGGGCGGCATACGCAGTATTTT.

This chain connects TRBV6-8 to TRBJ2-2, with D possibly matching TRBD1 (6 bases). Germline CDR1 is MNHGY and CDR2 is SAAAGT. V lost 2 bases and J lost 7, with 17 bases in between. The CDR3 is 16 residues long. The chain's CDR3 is CASSYPTGLGSGELFF. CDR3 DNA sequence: TGTGCCAGCAGTTACCCCACAGGGCTGGGGAGCGGGGAGCTGTTTTTT.

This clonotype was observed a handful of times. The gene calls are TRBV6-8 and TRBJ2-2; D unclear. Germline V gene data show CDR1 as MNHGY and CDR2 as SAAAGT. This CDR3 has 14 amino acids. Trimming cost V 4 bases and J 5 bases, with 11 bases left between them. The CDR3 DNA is TGTGCCAGCAGTTCGCGAATGGAGACCGGGGAGCTGTTTTTT. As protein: CASSSRMETGELFF.

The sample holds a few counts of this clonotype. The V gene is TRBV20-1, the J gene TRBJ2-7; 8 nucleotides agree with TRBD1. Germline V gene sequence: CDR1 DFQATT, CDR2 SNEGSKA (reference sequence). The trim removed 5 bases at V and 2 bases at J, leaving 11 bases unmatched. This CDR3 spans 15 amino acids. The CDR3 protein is CSAGADRDQPYEQYF. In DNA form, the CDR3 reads TGCAGTGCTGGGGCGGACAGGGACCAACCCTACGAGCAGTACTTC.

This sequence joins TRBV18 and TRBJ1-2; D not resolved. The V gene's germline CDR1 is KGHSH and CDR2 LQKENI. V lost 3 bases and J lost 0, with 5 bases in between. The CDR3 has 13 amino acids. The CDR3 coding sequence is TGTGCCAGCTCACCTAGTTCTAACTATGGCTACACCTTC. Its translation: CASSPSSNYGYTF. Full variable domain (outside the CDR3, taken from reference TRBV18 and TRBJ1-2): NAGVMQNPRHLVRRRGQEARLRCSPMKGHSHVYWYRQLPEEGLKFMVYLQKENIIDESGMPKERFSAEFPKEGPSILRIQQVVRGDSAAYFCASSPSSNYGYTFGSGTRLTVV.

The CDR3 DNA is TGTGCCAGCAGGAATTCCGGGACAGGGGTTGTCTATGGCTACACCTTC. It is translated as CASRNSGTGVVYGYTF. V gene TRBV6-5 combines with J gene TRBJ1-2, with 10 bases lining up with TRBD1. Germline CDR1 is MNHEY and CDR2 is SVGAGI. Germline trimming cut 6 bases from V and 4 bases from J; bases unmatched to any gene: 11. This CDR3 is 16 amino acids long.

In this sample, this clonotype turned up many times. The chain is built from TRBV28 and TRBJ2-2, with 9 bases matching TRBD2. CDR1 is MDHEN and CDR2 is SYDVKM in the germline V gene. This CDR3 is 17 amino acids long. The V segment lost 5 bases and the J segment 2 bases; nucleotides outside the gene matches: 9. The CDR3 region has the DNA TGTGCCAGCAGTACACCCCCTAGCGGGGATAACACCGGGGAGCTGTTTTTT. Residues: CASSTPPSGDNTGELFF.

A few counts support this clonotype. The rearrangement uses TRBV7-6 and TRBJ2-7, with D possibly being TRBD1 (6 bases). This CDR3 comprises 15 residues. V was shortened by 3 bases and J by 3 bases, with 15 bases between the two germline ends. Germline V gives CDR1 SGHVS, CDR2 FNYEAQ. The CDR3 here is CASSFSVDSFYEQYF. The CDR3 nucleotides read TGTGCCAGCAGCTTTAGTGTGGACAGCTTCTACGAGCAGTACTTC.

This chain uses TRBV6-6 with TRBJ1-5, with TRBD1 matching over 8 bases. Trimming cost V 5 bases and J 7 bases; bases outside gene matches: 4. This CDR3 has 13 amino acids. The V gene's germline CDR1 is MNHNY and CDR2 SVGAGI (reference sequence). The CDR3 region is CASSTGGEQPQHF. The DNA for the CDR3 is TGTGCCAGCAGTACAGGGGGAGAACAGCCCCAGCATTTT.

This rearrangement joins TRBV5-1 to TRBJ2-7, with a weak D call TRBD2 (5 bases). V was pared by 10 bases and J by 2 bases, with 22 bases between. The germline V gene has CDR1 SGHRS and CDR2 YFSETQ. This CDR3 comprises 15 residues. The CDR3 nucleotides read TGCGCCTCCCGGACGGCGGACTTCTTCACCTACGAGCAGTACTTC. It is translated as CASRTADFFTYEQYF.

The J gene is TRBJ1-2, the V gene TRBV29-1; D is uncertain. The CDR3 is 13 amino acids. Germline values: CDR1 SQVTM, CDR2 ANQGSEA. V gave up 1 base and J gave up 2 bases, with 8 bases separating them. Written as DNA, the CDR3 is TGCAGCGTTGAAGGTGACGGGAACTATGGCTACACCTTC. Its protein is CSVEGDGNYGYTF.

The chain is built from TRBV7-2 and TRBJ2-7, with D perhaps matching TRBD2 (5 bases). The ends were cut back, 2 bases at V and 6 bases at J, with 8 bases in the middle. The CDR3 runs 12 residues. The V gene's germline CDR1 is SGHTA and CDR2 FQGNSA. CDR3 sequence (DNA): TGTGCCAGCAGCTTAACTAGTACCGAGCAGTACTTC. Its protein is CASSLTSTEQYF. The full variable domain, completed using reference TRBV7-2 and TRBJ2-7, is GAGVSQSPSNKVTEKGKDVELRCDPISGHTALYWYRQSLGQGLEFLIYFQGNSAPDKSGLPSDRFSAERTGGSVSTLTIQRTQQEDSAVYLCASSLTSTEQYFGPGTRLTVT.

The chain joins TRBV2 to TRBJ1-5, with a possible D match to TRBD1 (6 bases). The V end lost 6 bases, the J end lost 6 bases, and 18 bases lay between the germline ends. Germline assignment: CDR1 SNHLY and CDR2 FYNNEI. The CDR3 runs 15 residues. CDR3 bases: TGTGCCAGCAGCGACTCCGGGGGGGCGAGTCAGCCCCAGCATTTT. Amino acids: CASSDSGGASQPQHF. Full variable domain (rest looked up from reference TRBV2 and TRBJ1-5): EPEVTQTPSHQVTQMGQEVILRCVPISNHLYFYWYRQILGQKVEFLVSFYNNEISEKSEIFDDQFSVERPDGSNFTLKIRSTKLEDSAMYFCASSDSGGASQPQHFGDGTRLSIL.

The CDR3 spells CASSLVDFTDTQYF. The CDR3 DNA reads TGTGCCAGCAGCTTAGTCGACTTCACAGATACGCAGTATTTT. The chain joins TRBV7-2 to TRBJ2-3; no definite D call. Between the trimmed V and J ends, which lost 1 base and 2 bases, there was a span of 7 bases. CDR1 and CDR2 (germline): SGHTA, FQGNSA. The CDR3 runs 14 residues.

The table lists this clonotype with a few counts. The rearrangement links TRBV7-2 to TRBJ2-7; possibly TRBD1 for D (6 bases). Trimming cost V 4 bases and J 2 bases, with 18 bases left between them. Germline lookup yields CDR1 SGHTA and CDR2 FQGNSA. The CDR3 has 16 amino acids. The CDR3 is CASSSSGTPGTYEQYF. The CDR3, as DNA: TGTGCCAGCAGCTCCTCCGGGACACCCGGTACCTACGAGCAGTACTTC. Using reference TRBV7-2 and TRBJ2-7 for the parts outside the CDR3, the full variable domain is GAGVSQSPSNKVTEKGKDVELRCDPISGHTALYWYRQSLGQGLEFLIYFQGNSAPDKSGLPSDRFSAERTGGSVSTLTIQRTQQEDSAVYLCASSSSGTPGTYEQYFGPGTRLTVT.

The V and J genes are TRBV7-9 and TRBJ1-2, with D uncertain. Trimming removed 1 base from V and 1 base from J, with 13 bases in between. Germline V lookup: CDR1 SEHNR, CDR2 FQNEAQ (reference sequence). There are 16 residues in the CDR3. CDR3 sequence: CASSLVAGVLNYGYTF. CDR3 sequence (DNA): TGTGCCAGCAGCTTAGTGGCCGGAGTTCTTAACTATGGCTACACCTTC.

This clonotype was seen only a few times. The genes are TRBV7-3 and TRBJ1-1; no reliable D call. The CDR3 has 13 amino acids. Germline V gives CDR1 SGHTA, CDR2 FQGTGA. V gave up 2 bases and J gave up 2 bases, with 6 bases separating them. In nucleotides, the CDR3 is TGTGCCAGCAGCTTAGGCTACAACACTGAAGCTTTCTTT. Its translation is CASSLGYNTEAFF.

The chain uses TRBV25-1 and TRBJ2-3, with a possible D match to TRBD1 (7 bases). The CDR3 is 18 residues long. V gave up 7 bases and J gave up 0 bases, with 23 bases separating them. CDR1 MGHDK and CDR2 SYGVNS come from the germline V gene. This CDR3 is CASIDTYRGGTSTDTQYF. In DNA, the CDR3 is TGTGCCAGCATCGATACCTACAGGGGAGGAACTAGCACAGATACGCAGTATTTT. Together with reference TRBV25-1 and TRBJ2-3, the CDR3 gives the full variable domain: EADIYQTPRYLVIGTGKKITLECSQTMGHDKMYWYQQDPGMELHLIHYSYGVNSTEKGDLSSESTVSRIRTEHFPLTLESARPSHTSQYLCASIDTYRGGTSTDTQYFGPGTRLTVL.

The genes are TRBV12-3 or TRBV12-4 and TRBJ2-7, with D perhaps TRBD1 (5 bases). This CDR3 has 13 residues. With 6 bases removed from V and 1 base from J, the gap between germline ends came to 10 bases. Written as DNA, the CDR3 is TGTGCCAGCAGGAGGACACTTTCCTACGAGCAGTACTTC. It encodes CASRRTLSYEQYF.

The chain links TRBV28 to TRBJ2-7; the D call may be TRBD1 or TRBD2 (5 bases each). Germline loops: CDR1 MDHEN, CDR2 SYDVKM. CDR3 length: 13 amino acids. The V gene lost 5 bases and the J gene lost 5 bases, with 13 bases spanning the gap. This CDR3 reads CASSPLRGHEQYF. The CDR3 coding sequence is TGTGCCAGCAGTCCCCTTCGGGGCCACGAGCAGTACTTC.

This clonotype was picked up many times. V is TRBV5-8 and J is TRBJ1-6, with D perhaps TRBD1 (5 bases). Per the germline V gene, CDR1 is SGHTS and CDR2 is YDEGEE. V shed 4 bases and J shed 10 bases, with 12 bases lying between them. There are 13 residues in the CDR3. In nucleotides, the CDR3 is TGTGCCAGCAGCCGGGACCAAGGGTCACCCCTCCACTTT. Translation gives CASSRDQGSPLHF.